This TCR beta chain was obtained from a study of shared clonotypes between healthy human individuals. Study context: Three CD4 naive, three CD4 memory, two CD8 naive and one CD8 memory plate were used per donor. Findings of the study overall: Depth of sequencing was expected to influence donor clonotype sharing.

This clone was seen a handful of times. What it recognizes is unknown. The length of the CDR3 is 14 residues. V lost 4 bases to trimming and J lost 5 bases; unmatched junction nucleotides: 7. Germline V lookup: CDR1 GTSNPN, CDR2 SVGIG (reference sequence). Generated by immunoSEQ multiplex PCR, the TCRdb table keeps only in-frame clones and is missing some. The top ten hold about 10% of the sample, which has over 150,000 clones, about 68% seen once. This chain joins TRBV30 and TRBJ2-7, with 11 positions matching TRBD1. The TCR was taken from a man in his thirties or forties in good health. The specimen was memory CD4+ T cells sorted from blood. Regarding subset: CD45RA-negative fraction. CDR3 region: CAWTRGGQGDEQYF. Written as DNA, the CDR3 is TGTGCCTGGACTCGCGGGGGACAGGGGGACGAGCAGTACTTC.